A single sample is the source of the 13 T cell receptor beta chains below, sequenced in a study of cytomegalovirus exposure and HLA in healthy donors. A multiplex PCR was run with 60 Vbeta primers and 13 Jbeta primers. Data came from immunoSEQ multiplex PCR; TCRdb stores just in-frame clones and leaves some out. Found here are under 150,000 clones, around two thirds of them singletons; the top ten hold roughly 10%. Sequencing was performed on PBMCs. These receptor sequences come from a woman in her thirties or forties in good health and CMV-seropositive.

V usage is TRBV6-5 and J usage is TRBJ2-1, with 7 bases aligning to TRBD2. The J segment lost 1 base and the V segment lost 5 bases, leaving 2 bases of the junction unmatched. The CDR3 is made up of 14 amino acids. Germline V gene lookup returns CDR1 MNHEY and CDR2 SVGAGI. This CDR3 is CASSLAVSYNEQFF. DNA of the CDR3: TGTGCCAGCAGTCTAGCGGTTTCCTACAATGAGCAGTTCTTC.

This rearrangement joins TRBV19 to TRBJ1-1; no clear D gene. CDR3 size: 17 residues. Per the germline V gene, CDR1 is LNHDA and CDR2 is SQIVND (reference sequence). V was pared by 3 bases and J by 0 bases, with 17 bases between. The CDR3 loop is CASSMVDLGEMNTEAFF. In DNA, the CDR3 is TGTGCCAGTAGTATGGTCGACCTGGGCGAAATGAACACTGAAGCTTTCTTT.

This clone showed up just a few times. This CDR3 reads CASSLGGLAGGLGELFF. The DNA for the CDR3 is TGTGCCAGCAGCTTAGGGGGACTAGCGGGAGGGTTAGGGGAGCTGTTTTTT. The chain couples TRBV7-2 to TRBJ2-2; TRBD2 aligns across 16 bases. In germline, CDR1 is SGHTA, CDR2 FQGNSA. The CDR3 consists of 17 residues. V dropped 1 base and J dropped 8; count of bases not matched to a gene: 4.

This chain joins TRBV6-5 and TRBJ2-3; 7 nucleotides match TRBD2. Germline V gene sequence: CDR1 MNHEY, CDR2 SVGAGI. This CDR3 spans 15 amino acids. The ends lost 1 base at V and 1 base at J; junction bases unmatched: 2. The CDR3 reads CASSYWAGGTDTQYF. The CDR3 coding sequence is TGTGCCAGCAGTTACTGGGCGGGGGGCACAGATACGCAGTATTTT.

This chain joins TRBV4-3 and TRBJ2-1; no clear D. CDR1 and CDR2 from the germline V gene are LGHNA and YSLEER. The CDR3 loop spans 15 amino acids. The V end was cut by 1 base, the J end by 0 bases, with 7 bases between. This chain's CDR3 is CASSQGPSSYNEQFF. For the CDR3, the DNA is TGCGCCAGCAGCCAAGGCCCGAGCTCCTACAATGAGCAGTTCTTC.

The chain uses TRBV4-1 and TRBJ1-1; D unresolved. Trimming took 4 bases from V and 6 from J, leaving 12 bases between them. The CDR3 is 13 residues long. CDR1 is MGHRA, CDR2 YSYEKL, per germline. CDR3 DNA sequence: TGCGCCAGCAGCCGTTCCGACGGGGCTGAAGCTTTCTTT. As protein: CASSRSDGAEAFF.

V usage is TRBV5-1 and J usage is TRBJ2-2; TRBD1 is a possible D gene (5 bases). V lost 1 base and J lost 1, with 8 bases in between. The CDR3 length is 15 residues. Germline-derived CDR1 and CDR2 are SGHRS and YFSETQ. As DNA, the CDR3 is TGCGCCAGCAGCTTGCTACAGGAGAACACCGGGGAGCTGTTTTTT. Protein: CASSLLQENTGELFF. The full variable domain, with the rest looked up from reference TRBV5-1 and TRBJ2-2, is KAGVTQTPRYLIKTRGQQVTLSCSPISGHRSVSWYQQTPGQGLQFLFEYFSETQRNKGNFPGRFSGRQFSNSRSEMNVSTLELGDSALYLCASSLLQENTGELFFGEGSRLTVL.

This clone appeared a few times. The chain joins TRBV29-1 to TRBJ2-1, with D maybe TRBD2 (7 bases). Looked up from germline, CDR1 is SQVTM and CDR2 is ANQGSEA. There are 11 residues in the CDR3. Here the CDR3 reads CTLGGADEQFF. The CDR3, as DNA: TGCACCCTAGGGGGGGCCGATGAGCAGTTCTTC.

V gene TRBV10-3 combines with J gene TRBJ2-3; the D gene is possibly TRBD2 (6 bases). This CDR3 has 13 amino acids. CDR1 is ENHRY and CDR2 is SYGVKD in the germline V gene. Trimming cost V 6 bases and J 6 bases, with 13 bases left between them. The CDR3 DNA reads as TGTGCCATCAGGGGTGTTGGGGGGGATACGCAGTATTTT. Its protein product is CAIRGVGGDTQYF.

V gene TRBV4-3 combines with J gene TRBJ1-2; 9 bases map to TRBD1. J gave up 3 bases and V 1 base, and 9 bases lay outside the gene matches. The CDR3 length is 17 residues. The germline CDR1 and CDR2 sequences are LGHNA and YSLEER. The CDR3 DNA reads as TGCGCCAGCAGCCAAGCGATAAACGACAGGGGGTACTATGGCTACACCTTC. Its translation is CASSQAINDRGYYGYTF.

The V call is TRBV7-9, the J call TRBJ2-3; D possibly corresponds to TRBD2 (5 bases). V gave up 2 bases and J gave up 1 base, with 10 bases separating them. The germline CDR1 and CDR2 sequences are SEHNR and FQNEAQ (reference sequence). CDR3 size: 15 residues. Here the CDR3 reads CASSLRISGTDTQYF. The CDR3 DNA reads as TGTGCCAGCAGCTTAAGGATTAGCGGCACAGATACGCAGTATTTT. Full variable domain (outside the CDR3, taken from reference TRBV7-9 and TRBJ2-3): DTGVSQNPRHKITKRGQNVTFRCDPISEHNRLYWYRQTLGQGPEFLTYFQNEAQLEKSRLLSDRFSAERPKGSFSTLEIQRTEQGDSAMYLCASSLRISGTDTQYFGPGTRLTVL.

The chain has TRBV18 and TRBJ2-7; D not resolved. This CDR3 is 13 amino acids long. Trimming took off 3 bases at V and 5 bases at J, with 11 bases between the two ends. The germline gives CDR1 KGHSH, CDR2 LQKENI. The CDR3 sequence is CASSPSLGDEQYF. CDR3 DNA sequence: TGTGCCAGCTCACCGTCCCTCGGAGACGAGCAGTACTTC.

This clone has just a few counts. The chain uses TRBV5-1 and TRBJ1-1; tentative D call: TRBD1 (5 bases). The CDR3 sequence is 14 residues long. CDR1 and CDR2 from the germline V gene are SGHRS and YFSETQ. The V gene lost 2 bases and the J gene lost 4 bases, with 12 bases spanning the gap. CDR3 in DNA: TGCGCCAGCAGCTTAGCGGGGCAAAGCACTGAAGCTTTCTTT. This encodes CASSLAGQSTEAFF.